The rows below give T cell receptor beta chains drawn from one sample of a study of vaccination effects on CD4 cells after COVID-19. Some clones are missing from TCRdb's copy, which holds only in-frame ones; the method was immunoSEQ multiplex PCR. Among about 24,000 clones listed, about 70% were seen once. No antigen has been identified for these receptors. Material: CD4+ T cells from PBMCs cultured with HCoV-NL63 spike peptides, obtained before COVID-19 vaccination. Receptors were obtained from a human donor who received a COVID-19 vaccine. Both conserved end residues are part of each CDR3.

V gene: TRBV7-9
CDR3 protein: CASSLDMVLNTEAFF

V gene: TRBV19
CDR3 protein: CASSKDRGEIYGYTF

V gene: TRBV12-5
CDR3 protein: CASGGLDRELFF

V gene: TRBV9
CDR3 protein: CASSTTQGGSPLHF

V gene: TRBV24-1
CDR3 protein: CATEGALYEQFF

V gene: TRBV2
CDR3 protein: CASSELIKARDKIYGYTF

V gene: TRBV29-1
CDR3 protein: CSGICWEQFF

V gene: TRBV6-6
CDR3 protein: CASRSHGQGAEEQYF

V gene: TRBV7-8
CDR3 protein: CASSSRGTVNYEQYF

V gene: TRBV11-2
CDR3 protein: CASSLISSGSYEQYF

V gene: TRBV5-5
CDR3 protein: CASQGLGDGNTIYF

V gene: TRBV6-5
CDR3 protein: CASSRSGTANTEAFF

V gene: TRBV5-1
CDR3 protein: CASSPRGGGNQPQHF

V gene: TRBV19
CDR3 protein: CASRPDRVSNQPQHF

V gene: TRBV10-1
CDR3 protein: CASSESKGRLGAGELFF

V gene: TRBV11-2
CDR3 protein: CASSPDRVDIQYF

V gene: TRBV12-3/TRBV12-4
CDR3 protein: CASREDGAYEQYF

V gene: TRBV7-2
CDR3 protein: CASSTQYNEQFF

V gene: TRBV5-1
CDR3 protein: CASRGTSANNEQFF

V gene: TRBV10-2
CDR3 protein: CASSVVRGSYEQYF

V gene: TRBV19
CDR3 protein: CASTGGGSTDTQYF

V gene: TRBV5-1
CDR3 protein: CASSLLGLGNQPQHF

V gene: TRBV10-1
CDR3 protein: CASSKAGGYNEQFF

V gene: TRBV27
CDR3 protein: CASSGTGARSYEQYF

V gene: TRBV19
CDR3 protein: CASSRLVGGAGNQPQHF

V gene: TRBV5-1
CDR3 protein: CASSQGLAGGALEETQYF

V gene: TRBV19
CDR3 protein: CASRRTGGGYEQYF

V gene: TRBV6-2/TRBV6-3
CDR3 protein: CASSYGEADSTDTQYF